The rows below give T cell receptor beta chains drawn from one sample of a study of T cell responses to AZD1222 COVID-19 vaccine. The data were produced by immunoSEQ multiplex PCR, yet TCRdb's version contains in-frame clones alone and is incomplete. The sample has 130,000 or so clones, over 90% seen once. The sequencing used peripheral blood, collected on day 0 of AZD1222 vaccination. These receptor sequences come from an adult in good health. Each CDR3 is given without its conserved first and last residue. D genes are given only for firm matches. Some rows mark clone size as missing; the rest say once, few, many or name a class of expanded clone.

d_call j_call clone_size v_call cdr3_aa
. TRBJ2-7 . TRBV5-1 ASSLDSREQY
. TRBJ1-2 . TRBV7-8 ASSLSSQGKYGYT
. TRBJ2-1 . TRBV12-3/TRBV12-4 ASSLGPQNEQF
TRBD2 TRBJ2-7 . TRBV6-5 ASSLTLAGNSYEQY
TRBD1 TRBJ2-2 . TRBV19 ASSTRTGGNTGELF
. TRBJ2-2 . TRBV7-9 ASSAGQRNTGELF
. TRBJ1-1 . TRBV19 ASSTHQGRAEAF
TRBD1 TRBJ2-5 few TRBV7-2 ASRPPGQGETQY
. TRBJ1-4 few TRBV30 AWSIREKLF
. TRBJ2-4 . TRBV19 ASSIVGLSKNIQY
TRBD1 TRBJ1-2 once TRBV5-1 ASSQGDYGYT
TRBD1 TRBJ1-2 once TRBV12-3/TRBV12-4 ASTDRGGGYT
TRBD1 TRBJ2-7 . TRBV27 ASSLLTGEQY
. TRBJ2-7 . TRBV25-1 ASSESGADEQY
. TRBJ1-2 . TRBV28 ASRAPGGYGYT
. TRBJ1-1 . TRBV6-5 ASSKAAGGYTEAF
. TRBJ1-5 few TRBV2 ASSGGGQPQH
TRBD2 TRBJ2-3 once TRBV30 AWSARGGLYTQY
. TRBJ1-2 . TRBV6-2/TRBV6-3 ASSPDSANYGYT
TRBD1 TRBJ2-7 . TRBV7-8 ASRSDRDRLYEQY
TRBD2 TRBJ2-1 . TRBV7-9 ASSLSEAGLYNEQF
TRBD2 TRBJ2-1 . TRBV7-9 ASSPGAGGPHNEQF
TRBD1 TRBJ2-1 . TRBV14 ASSPSMDRAYNEQF
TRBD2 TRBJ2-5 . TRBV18 ASSQPGLAIETQY
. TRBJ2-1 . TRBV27 ASTLGAEQF
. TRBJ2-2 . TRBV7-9 ASPKEGELF
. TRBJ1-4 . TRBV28 ASSLVAPRNEKLF
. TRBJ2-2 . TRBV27 ASSAQGGPTGELF
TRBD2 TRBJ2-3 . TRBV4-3 ASSQVIQREGHTGDTQY
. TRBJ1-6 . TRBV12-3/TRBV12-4 ASSFASPLH
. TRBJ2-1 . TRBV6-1 ASSEDPASREQF
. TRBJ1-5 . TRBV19 ASRREGIEPQH
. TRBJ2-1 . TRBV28 ASSRADEQF
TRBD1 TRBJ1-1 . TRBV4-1 ASSLDPGQALS
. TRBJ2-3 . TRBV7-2 ASSLGSLDTDTQY
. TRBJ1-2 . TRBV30 AWREAEYGYT
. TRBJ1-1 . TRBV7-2 ASTLGVVGTEAF
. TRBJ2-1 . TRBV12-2 ASRPPTGGGLEQF
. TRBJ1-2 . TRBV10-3 AIGSPLTLSGYT
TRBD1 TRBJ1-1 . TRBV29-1 SVEDRDRGRLQFVTEAF
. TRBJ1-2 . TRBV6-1 ASSDWGIGYGYT
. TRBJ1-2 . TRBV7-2 ASSFDSNYGYT